The clone carrying this TCR beta chain showed up just a few times. Its antigen is as yet unknown. These data come from a study of CD8+ T cells in alopecia areata. As for the study in general: Each day, treated patients took oral tofacitinib twice, at 5 to 10 mg per dose. Dosing with tofacitinib proceeded for 6 to 18 months, followed by 6 months off drug.

Study-wide findings and caveats: Lesional scalp, notably in alopecia totalis/universalis, had clonality above that of normal scalp. TCR sharing across patients was less clear than in mice, possibly HLA-related.

Trimming stripped 2 bases from V and 4 bases from J, with 17 bases between. The CDR3 is made up of 17 amino acids. Germline V CDR1 and CDR2: LNHDA, SQIVND (reference sequence). RNA, once extracted, was reverse transcribed into cDNA for use as the sequencing template. The method was immunoSEQ multiplex PCR; TCRdb's version includes in-frame clones alone and lacks a portion of them. The repertoire consists of some 5,000 clones, with about 61% occurring once and the leading ten covering about 11%. Both peripheral blood and punch biopsies of lesional scalp skin were obtained from patients who had alopecia areata.

The receptor comes from a human donor with alopecia areata. The V and J genes are TRBV19 and TRBJ2-2, with unresolved D. Sequences were derived from skin, sampled at week 0. The CDR3 DNA reads TGTGCCAGTAGTATACGGTCCTCATGGAACTCCACCGGGGAGCTGTTTTTT. Translation: CASSIRSSWNSTGELFF.